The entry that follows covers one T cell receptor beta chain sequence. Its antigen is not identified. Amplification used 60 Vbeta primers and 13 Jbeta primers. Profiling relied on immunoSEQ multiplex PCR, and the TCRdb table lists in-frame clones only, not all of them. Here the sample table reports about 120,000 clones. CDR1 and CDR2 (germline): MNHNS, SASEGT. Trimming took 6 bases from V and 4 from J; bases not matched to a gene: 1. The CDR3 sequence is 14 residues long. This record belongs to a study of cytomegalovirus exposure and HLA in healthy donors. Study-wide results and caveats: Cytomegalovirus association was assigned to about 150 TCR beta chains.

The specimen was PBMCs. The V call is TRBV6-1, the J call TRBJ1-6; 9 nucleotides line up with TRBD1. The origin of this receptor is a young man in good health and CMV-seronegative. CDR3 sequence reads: CASRGQGYNSPLHF. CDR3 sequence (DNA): TGTGCCAGCAGAGGACAGGGGTATAATTCACCCCTCCACTTT.